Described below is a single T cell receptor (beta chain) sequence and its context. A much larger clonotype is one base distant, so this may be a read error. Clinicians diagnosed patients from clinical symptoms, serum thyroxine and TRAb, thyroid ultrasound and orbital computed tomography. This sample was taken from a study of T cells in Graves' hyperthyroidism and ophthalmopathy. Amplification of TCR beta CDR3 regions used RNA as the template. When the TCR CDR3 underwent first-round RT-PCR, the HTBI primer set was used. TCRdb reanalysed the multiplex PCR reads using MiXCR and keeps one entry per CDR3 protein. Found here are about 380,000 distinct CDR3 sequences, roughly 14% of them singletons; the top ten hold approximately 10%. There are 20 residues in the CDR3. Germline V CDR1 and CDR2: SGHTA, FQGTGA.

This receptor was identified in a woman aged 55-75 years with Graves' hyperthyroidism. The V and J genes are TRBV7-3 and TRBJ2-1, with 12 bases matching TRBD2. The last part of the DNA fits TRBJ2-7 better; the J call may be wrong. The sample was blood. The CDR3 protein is CASSSQPGLAGRSSYNEQYF. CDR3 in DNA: TGTGCCAGCAGCTCGCAACCGGGACTAGCGGGCCGCAGCTCCTACAATGAGCAGTACTTC.